The 5 T cell receptor beta chains given below trace back to one sample, sequenced in a study of T cells after yellow fever vaccination. TCRdb called the 5' RACE reads again in MiXCR, with one record for every CDR3 protein. The table includes 68,000 or so distinct CDR3 sequences, approximately 7.4% detected once. The sample was CD8+ T cells sorted from PBMCs, taken 15 days after the yellow fever booster vaccination. These receptors came from a man under 40 who received the YFV17D yellow fever vaccine.

This clonotype was observed at least ten times. CDR3 region: CASSETSGIKETQYF. In DNA form, the CDR3 reads TGCGCCAGCAGTGAGACTAGCGGAATTAAAGAGACCCAGTACTTC. This chain links TRBV10-2 with TRBJ2-5, with 8 bases lining up with TRBD2. This CDR3 contains 15 residues. Germline CDR1 reads WSHSY; CDR2 reads SAAADI. Losses at the gene ends were 2 bases for V and 3 bases for J; bases not matched to a gene: 5.

This clonotype was observed many times. V and J are TRBV7-9 and TRBJ1-4; the D is unclear. This CDR3 has 15 residues. With 4 bases removed from V and 5 bases from J, the gap between germline ends came to 14 bases. Germline V CDR1 and CDR2: SEHNR, FQNEAQ (reference sequence). The CDR3 here is CASSSYVFGNEKLFF. CDR3 DNA sequence: TGTGCCAGCAGCTCGTACGTGTTTGGGAATGAAAAACTGTTTTTT.

This clonotype has ten or more counts. The chain recombines TRBV29-1 with TRBJ2-5; TRBD1 matches 7 bases. The CDR3 sequence is 15 residues long. The ends lost 0 bases at V and 5 bases at J; junction bases unmatched: 9. CDR1 and CDR2 (germline): SQVTM, ANQGSEA. The CDR3 DNA reads TGCAGCGTTGAAGATCTTCGACAGGGCGGGGAGACCCAGTACTTC. This gives the protein CSVEDLRQGGETQYF.

This clonotype was seen more than once but under ten times. The rearrangement joins TRBV15 to TRBJ2-7; 7 bases are shared with TRBD1. This CDR3 comprises 17 residues. In germline, CDR1 is LNHNV, CDR2 YYDKDF (reference sequence). J lost 5 bases, V lost 4 bases, and 17 bases had no gene match. CDR3 nucleotides: TGTGCCACCAGCAATGACCCAACCGAGACAGGGCGACACGAGCAGTACTTC. Protein product: CATSNDPTETGRHEQYF.

This clonotype was recorded at least ten times. The J gene is TRBJ1-5, the V gene TRBV28; possible D gene TRBD1, 5 bases. There are 14 residues in the CDR3. From germline, CDR1 is MDHEN and CDR2 SYDVKM. Trimming stripped 3 bases from V and 8 bases from J, with 14 bases between. CDR3 loop: CASSFTRNRKPQHF. For the CDR3, the DNA is TGTGCCAGCAGTTTCACCCGAAACAGGAAGCCCCAGCATTTT.